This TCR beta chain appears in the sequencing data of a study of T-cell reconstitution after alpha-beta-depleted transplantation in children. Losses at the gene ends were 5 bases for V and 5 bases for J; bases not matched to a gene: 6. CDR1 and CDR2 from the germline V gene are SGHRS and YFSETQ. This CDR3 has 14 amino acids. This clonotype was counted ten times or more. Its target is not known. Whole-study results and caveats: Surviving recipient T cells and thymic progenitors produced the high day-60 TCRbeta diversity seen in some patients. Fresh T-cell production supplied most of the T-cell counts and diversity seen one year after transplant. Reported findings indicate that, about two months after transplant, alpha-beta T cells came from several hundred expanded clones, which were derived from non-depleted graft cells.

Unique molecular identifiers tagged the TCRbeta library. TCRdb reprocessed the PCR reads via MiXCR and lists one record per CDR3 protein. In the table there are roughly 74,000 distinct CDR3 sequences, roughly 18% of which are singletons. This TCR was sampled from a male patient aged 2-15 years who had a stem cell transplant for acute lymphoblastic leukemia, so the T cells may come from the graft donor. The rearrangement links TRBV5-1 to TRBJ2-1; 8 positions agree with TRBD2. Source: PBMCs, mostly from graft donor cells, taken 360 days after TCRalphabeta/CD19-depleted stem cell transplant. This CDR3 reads CASSELAGHNEQFF. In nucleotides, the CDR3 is TGCGCCAGCAGTGAGCTAGCGGGCCACAATGAGCAGTTCTTC.